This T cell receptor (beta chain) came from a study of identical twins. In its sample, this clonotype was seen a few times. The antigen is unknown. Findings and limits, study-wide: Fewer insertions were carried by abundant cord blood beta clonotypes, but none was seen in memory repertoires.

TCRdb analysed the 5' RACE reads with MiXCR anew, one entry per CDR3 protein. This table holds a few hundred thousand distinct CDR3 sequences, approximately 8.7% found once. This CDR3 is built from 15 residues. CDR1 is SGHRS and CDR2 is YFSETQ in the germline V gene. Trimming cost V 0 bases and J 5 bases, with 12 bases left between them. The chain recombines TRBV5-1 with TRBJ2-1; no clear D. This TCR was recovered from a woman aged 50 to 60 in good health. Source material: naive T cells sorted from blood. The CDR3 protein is CASSLAGYPNNEQFF. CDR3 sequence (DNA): TGCGCCAGCAGCTTGGCCGGGTACCCAAACAATGAGCAGTTCTTC.